One sample yielded the 15 T cell receptor beta chains listed below, sequenced in a study of shared clonotypes between healthy human individuals. The data were produced by immunoSEQ multiplex PCR, yet TCRdb's version contains in-frame clones alone and is incomplete. The sample has approximately 530,000 clones, 90% to 97% seen once; the top ten hold around 0.066%. The sample was naive CD4+ T cells sorted from blood. The subset: CD45RA+ positively selected. These receptors were collected from a woman younger than 45 in good health.

V and J are TRBV7-3 and TRBJ2-1; D gene ambiguous. CDR1 and CDR2 (germline): SGHTA, FQGTGA. The CDR3 is 14 amino acids. Deletions cut 3 bases from V and 5 bases from J, with 11 bases between. CDR3 sequence reads: CASSFSSQHNEQFF. Written as DNA, the CDR3 is TGTGCCAGCAGCTTTAGCAGCCAGCACAATGAGCAGTTCTTC.

This chain links TRBV6-1 with TRBJ1-1, with TRBD1 identical over 8 bases. The CDR3 runs to 14 residues. V trimming: 5 bases; J trimming: 4 bases; junction bases outside the gene matches: 6. The germline V gene has CDR1 MNHNS and CDR2 SASEGT. The CDR3 protein is CASSPQGTGTEAFF. CDR3 sequence (DNA): TGTGCCAGCAGTCCACAGGGGACAGGCACTGAAGCTTTCTTT.

The rearrangement links TRBV7-9 to TRBJ2-1; TRBD2 matches 7 bases. Trimming removed 5 bases from V and 6 bases from J; junction bases left unmatched: 4. Germline loops: CDR1 SEHNR, CDR2 FQNEAQ (reference sequence). The CDR3 runs to 13 residues. The CDR3 reads CASSERTSNEQFF. The CDR3, as DNA: TGTGCCAGCAGCGAACGGACTAGCAATGAGCAGTTCTTC.

The chain recombines TRBV2 with TRBJ2-1; TRBD1 is a possible D gene (6 bases). Looked up from germline, CDR1 is SNHLY and CDR2 is FYNNEI. Trimming cost V 0 bases and J 9 bases, with 12 bases left between them. The CDR3 is 14 amino acids. The CDR3: CASSEAWARGEQFF. CDR3 bases: TGTGCCAGCAGTGAAGCGTGGGCCAGGGGTGAGCAGTTCTTC.

The chain uses TRBV6-4 and TRBJ1-1; 10 nucleotides match TRBD1. V was pared by 4 bases and J by 2 bases, with 10 bases of the junction left unmatched. Germline V CDR1 and CDR2: MRHNA, SNTAGT. The CDR3 has 17 residues. The CDR3 DNA reads TGTGCCAGCAGTGGCGACAGGGGGCGCACGGTCAACACTGAAGCTTTCTTT. As protein: CASSGDRGRTVNTEAFF.

This chain uses TRBV7-9 with TRBJ2-1, with 8 bases identical to TRBD2. Unmatched junction bases numbered 10, after V lost 6 bases and J lost 0 bases. Germline V gives CDR1 SEHNR, CDR2 FQNEAQ (reference sequence). The CDR3 is made up of 17 amino acids. Here the CDR3 DNA reads TGTGCCAGCAGTTACAGAAGACTAGCGAGCTCCTACAATGAGCAGTTCTTC. As protein: CASSYRRLASSYNEQFF.

V usage is TRBV19 and J usage is TRBJ2-5; tentative D call: TRBD2 (6 bases). This CDR3 is 14 amino acids long. V was shortened by 5 bases and J by 5 bases, with 15 bases between the two germline ends. Germline V gene data show CDR1 as LNHDA and CDR2 as SQIVND (reference sequence). The CDR3 bases are TGTGCCAGTAGTGACACGGCGGGATTCGAGACCCAGTACTTC. It specifies CASSDTAGFETQYF.

The chain has TRBV28 and TRBJ1-3; TRBD1 is a possible D gene (5 bases). Germline CDR1 and CDR2: MDHEN and SYDVKM. The CDR3 sequence is 16 residues long. V lost 1 base and J lost 4, with 14 bases in between. CDR3 sequence: CASSLYRRRDGNTIYF. In DNA, the CDR3 is TGTGCCAGCAGTTTATATAGACGTCGGGACGGAAACACCATATATTTT.

The chain's CDR3 is CASRSGYSYEQYF. CDR3 sequence (DNA): TGTGCCAGCAGGAGCGGGTACTCCTACGAGCAGTACTTC. The chain employs TRBV28 and TRBJ2-7, with D possibly matching TRBD2 (6 bases). This CDR3 has 13 residues. V lost 6 bases and J lost 0, with 9 bases in between. Germline lookup yields CDR1 MDHEN and CDR2 SYDVKM.

The gene calls are TRBV28 and TRBJ1-5, with unresolved D. Germline assignment: CDR1 MDHEN and CDR2 SYDVKM. Trimming shortened V by 3 bases and J by 0 bases, and 15 bases separated the two germline ends. The CDR3 is 17 residues long. The CDR3 is CASSFVYPPYSNQPQHF. CDR3 sequence (DNA): TGTGCCAGCAGTTTTGTTTACCCGCCCTATAGCAATCAGCCCCAGCATTTT.

V usage is TRBV28 and J usage is TRBJ1-2; the match to TRBD1 covers 8 bases. CDR1 is MDHEN, CDR2 SYDVKM, per germline. This CDR3 region has 17 residues. J lost 2 bases, V lost 1 base, and 9 bases had no gene match. The CDR3 DNA reads TGTGCCAGCAGTTTATCGGACAGGGTTGGTTCCAACTATGGCTACACCTTC. It yields the protein CASSLSDRVGSNYGYTF.

The CDR3 region has the DNA TGTGCCAGCAGTCCGGACAGGGCTATGGAAAAACTGTTTTTT. This encodes CASSPDRAMEKLFF. This rearrangement joins TRBV27 to TRBJ1-4, with 8 nucleotides matching TRBD1. J gave up 8 bases and V 5 bases, and 7 bases lay outside the gene matches. The CDR3 is made up of 14 amino acids. CDR1 and CDR2 from the germline V gene are MNHEY and SMNVEV (reference sequence).

This chain links TRBV6-1 with TRBJ1-3; possibly TRBD1 for D (5 bases). The V gene lost 2 bases and the J gene lost 0 bases, with 11 bases spanning the gap. This CDR3 spans 16 amino acids. CDR1 MNHNS and CDR2 SASEGT come from the germline V gene. The CDR3 nucleotides read TGTGCCAGCAGTGAACAGACAGTGCTCTCTGGAAACACCATATATTTT. The encoded protein is CASSEQTVLSGNTIYF.

The chain is built from TRBV6-1 and TRBJ1-2, with a tentative D call TRBD1 (5 bases). CDR1 and CDR2 (germline): MNHNS, SASEGT. Trimming cost V 2 bases and J 3 bases, with 10 bases left between them. This CDR3 region has 14 residues. The CDR3 bases are TGTGCCAGCAGTGAAATGCCGGGGGACTATGGCTACACCTTC. This encodes CASSEMPGDYGYTF.

The V call is TRBV4-1, the J call TRBJ2-1, with D perhaps assigned TRBD1 or TRBD2 (5 bases each). CDR3 length: 14 amino acids. From germline, CDR1 is MGHRA and CDR2 YSYEKL. Trimming took off 6 bases at V and 9 bases at J, with 18 bases between the two ends. CDR3 protein: CASSMFRERAEQFF. CDR3 in DNA: TGCGCCAGCAGTATGTTCAGGGAGCGCGCTGAGCAGTTCTTC.